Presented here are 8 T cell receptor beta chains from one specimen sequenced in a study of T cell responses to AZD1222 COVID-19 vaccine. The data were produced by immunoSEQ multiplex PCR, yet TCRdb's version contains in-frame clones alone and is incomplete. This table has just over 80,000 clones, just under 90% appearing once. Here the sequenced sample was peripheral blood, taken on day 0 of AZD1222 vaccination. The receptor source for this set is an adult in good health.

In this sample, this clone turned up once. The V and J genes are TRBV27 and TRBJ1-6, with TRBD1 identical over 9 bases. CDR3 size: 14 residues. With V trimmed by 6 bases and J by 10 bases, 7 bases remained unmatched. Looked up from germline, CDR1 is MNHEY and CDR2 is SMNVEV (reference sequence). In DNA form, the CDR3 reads TGTGCCAGCAGGGTGACAGGGGGGCACTCACCCCTCCACTTT. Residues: CASRVTGGHSPLHF.

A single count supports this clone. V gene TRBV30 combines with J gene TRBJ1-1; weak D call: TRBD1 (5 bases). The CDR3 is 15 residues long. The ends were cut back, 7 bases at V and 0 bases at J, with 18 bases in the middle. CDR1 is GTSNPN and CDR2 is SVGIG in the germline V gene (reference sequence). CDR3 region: CASVRRGRVNTEAFF. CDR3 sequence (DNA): TGTGCCTCAGTGAGACGGGGCAGAGTGAACACTGAAGCTTTCTTT. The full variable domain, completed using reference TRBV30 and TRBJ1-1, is SQTIHQWPATLVQPVGSPLSLECTVEGTSNPNLYWYRQAAGRGLQLLFYSVGIGQISSEVPQNLSASRPQDRQFILSSKKLLLSDSGFYLCASVRRGRVNTEAFFGQGTRLTVV.

CDR3 in amino acids: CASRPGQGVGNTIYF. The DNA of the CDR3 is TGTGCCAGCAGACCGGGACAGGGGGTAGGAAACACCATATATTTT. The chain has TRBV28 and TRBJ1-3; 11 nucleotides agree with TRBD1. V was clipped by 6 bases and J by 4 bases; unmatched bases: 5. Germline V gene data show CDR1 as MDHEN and CDR2 as SYDVKM. This CDR3 comprises 15 residues.

The CDR3 reads CASSYVPGQGRYGYTF. CDR3 sequence (DNA): TGTGCCAGCAGTTATGTCCCGGGACAGGGTCGGTATGGCTACACCTTC. V is TRBV6-5 and J is TRBJ1-2; TRBD1 aligns across 9 bases. V was clipped by 3 bases and J by 5 bases; unmatched bases: 10. CDR3 length: 16 residues. Germline V gene data show CDR1 as MNHEY and CDR2 as SVGAGI.

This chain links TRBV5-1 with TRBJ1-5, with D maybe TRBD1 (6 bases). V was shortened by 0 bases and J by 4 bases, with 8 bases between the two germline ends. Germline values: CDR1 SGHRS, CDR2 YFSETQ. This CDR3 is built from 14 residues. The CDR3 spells CASSLAGVNQPQHF. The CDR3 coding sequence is TGCGCCAGCAGCTTGGCAGGGGTGAATCAGCCCCAGCATTTT.

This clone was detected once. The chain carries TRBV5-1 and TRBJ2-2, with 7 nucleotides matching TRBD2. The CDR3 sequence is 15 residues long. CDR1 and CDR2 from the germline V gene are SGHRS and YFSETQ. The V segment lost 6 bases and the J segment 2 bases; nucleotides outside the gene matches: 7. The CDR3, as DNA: TGCGCCAGCATCCCTGGGGGGGTAAACACCGGGGAGCTGTTTTTT. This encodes CASIPGGVNTGELFF.

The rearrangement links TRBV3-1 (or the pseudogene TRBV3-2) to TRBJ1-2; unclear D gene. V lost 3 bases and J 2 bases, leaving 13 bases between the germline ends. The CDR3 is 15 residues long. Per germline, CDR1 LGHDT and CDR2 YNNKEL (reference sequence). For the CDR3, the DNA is TGTGCCAGCAGCCACGCAAATCGGATAAACTATGGCTACACCTTC. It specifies CASSHANRINYGYTF.

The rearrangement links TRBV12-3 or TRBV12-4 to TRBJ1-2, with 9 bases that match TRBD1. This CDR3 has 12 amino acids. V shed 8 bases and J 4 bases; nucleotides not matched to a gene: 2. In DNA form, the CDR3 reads TGTGCCAGCCGGGACAGGGTCTATGGCTACACCTTC. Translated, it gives CASRDRVYGYTF.